The entry below describes one TCR beta chain. Under the authors' procedure: Researchers report that nucleated cell counts were estimated from reference gene primer amplification. The assay was immunoSEQ multiplex PCR, and TCRdb's table has in-frame clones only and misses some. That table furnishes V, J and clone size, whereas the DNA furnished D and trimming. The sample has just over 350,000 clones; approximately 86% are singletons. During active infection, Seattle patients enrolled and were then monitored through disease. This sample was included in a study of blood T cell repertoires in COVID-19. Across the study: Nucleic acid was either cDNA or gDNA, and it came from T cells, B-cell-depleted T cells, or PBMCs.

CDR1 and CDR2 from the germline V gene are SGHRS and YFSETQ. The CDR3 totals 13 residues. The ends were cut back, 4 bases at V and 3 bases at J, with 10 bases in the middle. The sequence came from a woman aged 55-69 years with COVID-19, enrolled during active disease. The chain has TRBV5-1 and TRBJ1-1, with D unresolved. The specimen was peripheral blood. The CDR3: CASSHRTDTEAFF. The CDR3 DNA is TGCGCCAGCAGCCACCGGACTGACACTGAAGCTTTCTTT.